This record covers a single T cell receptor (beta chain). As yet, its antigen is unknown. The data originate from a study of cytomegalovirus exposure and HLA in healthy donors. This CDR3 is 17 amino acids long. V lost 4 bases and J 0 bases, leaving 17 bases between the germline ends. CDR1 and CDR2 (germline): SGDLS, YYNGEE. Study outcomes and limitations: The study found most TCR sequences rare, yet found some public TCRs in many donors. According to reports, the classifier identified cytomegalovirus status with high specificity and sensitivity.

The assay was immunoSEQ multiplex PCR, and TCRdb's table has in-frame clones only and misses some. The repertoire holds 90,000 to 130,000 clones, with approximately 88% as singletons. The rearrangement links TRBV9 to TRBJ1-3, with unresolved D. Sequencing was done on a sample of PBMCs. The receptor's source is a woman in her thirties in good health and CMV-seropositive. The CDR3 is CASSHNRLSSSGNTIYF. DNA of the CDR3: TGTGCCAGCAGCCATAATCGCCTCAGTTCCTCTGGAAACACCATATATTTT. Using reference TRBV9 and TRBJ1-3 for the parts outside the CDR3, the full variable domain is DSGVTQTPKHLITATGQRVTLRCSPRSGDLSVYWYQQSLDQGLQFLIQYYNGEERAKGNILERFSAQQFPDLHSELNLSSLELGDSALYFCASSHNRLSSSGNTIYFGEGSWLTVV.